The subject of this entry is one T cell receptor (beta chain). Its specificity is not known. The table came from immunoSEQ multiplex PCR; TCRdb's copy has only in-frame clones and leaves some out. This sample yields some 100,000 clones, of which more than 75% are seen a single time; 0.85% to 1% belongs to the top ten. These data are taken from a study of graft-versus-host responses after intestinal transplantation. Findings and limits, study-wide: Detection of GvH clones occurred in recipient marrow, and some had their first appearance in ileum or blood.

The CDR3 consists of 13 residues. The V end lost 10 bases, the J end lost 3 bases, and 13 bases lay between the germline ends. From germline, CDR1 is WNHNN and CDR2 SYGVQD (reference sequence). The sequence derives from a human donor who was the organ donor for an intestinal transplant. Sample: unstimulated CD4+ T cells sorted from spleen or lymph node cells, taken before transplant. The chain combines TRBV10-1 with TRBJ1-5; D is undetermined. The CDR3 DNA reads TGCGCCATTAACCGGACGCACAATCAGCCCCAGCATTTT. Translating it yields CAINRTHNQPQHF.